Listed below are T cell receptor beta chains from one sample, sequenced in a study of blood T cell repertoires in COVID-19. Sequencing was performed with immunoSEQ multiplex PCR; in TCRdb, only in-frame clones are kept and a portion is missing. Of 150,000 or so clones in the sample, 76% were seen once. Sequencing input: peripheral blood. Receptors originate from a woman older than 75 with active or convalescent COVID-19. CDR3s include the opening cysteine and the closing phenylalanine or tryptophan. A D gene is named only where the DNA matches it firmly. Clone size is not always given. Where it is, it says once, few, many or a class for expanded clones.

10,TRBV6-5,TRBJ1-2,-,few,TGTGCCGGAGGGGCCTATGGCTACACCTTC,CAGGAYGYTF
13,TRBV11-1,TRBJ1-1,-,few,TGTGCCAGCAGCCAAGGACAGAACACTGAAGCTTTCTTT,CASSQGQNTEAFF
13,TRBV29-1,TRBJ1-5,TRBD1,-,TGCAGCGTCGCAGGGGGTGGAAATCAGCCCCAGCATTTT,CSVAGGGNQPQHF
14,TRBV18,TRBJ2-3,-,-,TGTGCCAGCTCACCGAGGGGGAGCGCAGATACGCAGTATTTT,CASSPRGSADTQYF
11,TRBV12-3/TRBV12-4,TRBJ1-2,-,-,TGTGCCAGCAGTTTACGGGGTGGCTACACCTTC,CASSLRGGYTF
17,TRBV28,TRBJ2-7,-,-,TGTGCCAGCAGCCGCCGCTCCGGGCCGGGGGTGTACTACGAGCAGTACTTC,CASSRRSGPGVYYEQYF
13,TRBV15,TRBJ2-1,-,-,TGTGCCACCAGCCCTAGCGCCAACAATGAGCAGTTCTTC,CATSPSANNEQFF
15,TRBV5-1,TRBJ2-3,TRBD1,-,TGCGCCAGCAAATCTCTCACAGGGGGGACAGATACGCAGTATTTT,CASKSLTGGTDTQYF
14,TRBV7-8,TRBJ2-3,-,-,TGTGCCAGCAGCCCTAGTCGGATACTACGGTTACGGTATTTT,CASSPSRILRLRYF
19,TRBV7-9,TRBJ2-3,TRBD2,-,TGTGCCAGCAGCTTACTTCTAGCGGGGGCCGTGATTTCCACAGATACGCAGTATTTT,CASSLLLAGAVISTDTQYF
12,TRBV9,TRBJ2-2,TRBD1,-,TGTGCCAGCAGCGCAACAGGGGTCCGGCTGTTTTTT,CASSATGVRLFF
18,TRBV11-2,TRBJ2-5,TRBD2,-,TGTGCCAGCAGCTTACGCCGCCCAGCGGGGGGATCCGAAGAGACCCAGTACTTC,CASSLRRPAGGSEETQYF
14,TRBV6-2/TRBV6-3,TRBJ1-1,TRBD1,-,TGTGCCAGCAGTTACCCCAGGGGGATCTCTGAAGCTTTCTTT,CASSYPRGISEAFF
15,TRBV5-5,TRBJ2-7,TRBD2,few,TGTGCCAGCACAGCTCAGCTAGCGGGGGGGATCGAGCAGTACTTC,CASTAQLAGGIEQYF
13,TRBV4-1,TRBJ2-1,-,many,TGCGCCAGCAGCCAACGACAATACAATGAGCAGTTCTTC,CASSQRQYNEQFF
16,TRBV4-1,TRBJ2-2,-,-,TGCGCCAGCAGCCGGGACGGGGGTCCGAACACCGGGGAGCTGTTTTTT,CASSRDGGPNTGELFF
12,TRBV5-1,TRBJ1-3,-,-,TGCGCCAGCACGGGGGCTGGAAACACCATATATTTT,CASTGAGNTIYF
13,TRBV12-3/TRBV12-4,TRBJ1-2,-,-,TGTGCCAGCAGGAGGGCAGCCTCTTATGGCTACACCTTC,CASRRAASYGYTF
12,TRBV6-1,TRBJ1-5,-,once,TGTGCCAGCAGTGAAGGTCGTAGGCCCCAGCATTTT,CASSEGRRPQHF
15,TRBV27,TRBJ1-2,TRBD1,-,TGTGCCAGCAGTTTATCGCAGGACAGGGGGCTTGGCTACACCTTC,CASSLSQDRGLGYTF
14,TRBV4-1,TRBJ1-5,-,-,TGCGCCAGCAGCCAAGTGGGAGGGAATCAGCCCCAGCATTTT,CASSQVGGNQPQHF
15,TRBV6-1,TRBJ1-4,-,-,TGTGCCAGCAGTGAAGGTACTTTGCCTAATGAAAAACTGTTTTTT,CASSEGTLPNEKLFF
13,TRBV12-3/TRBV12-4,TRBJ1-2,TRBD1,few,TGTGCCAGCAGTCCAGGACAGGGGAATGGCTACACCTTC,CASSPGQGNGYTF
11,TRBV7-2,TRBJ2-5,-,-,TGTGCCAGCAGCTCCAGGGGAGTATTATACTTC,CASSSRGVLYF
14,TRBV24-1,TRBJ1-2,-,-,TGTGCCACCAGTGATTTCGCCAGGAACTATGGCTACACCTTC,CATSDFARNYGYTF
15,TRBV18,TRBJ2-2,-,-,TGTGCCAGCTCACCACTGGGACAGAACACCGGGGAGCTGTTTTTT,CASSPLGQNTGELFF
14,TRBV5-1,TRBJ1-1,-,-,TGCGCCAGCAGCTTGAAACAGGGTGGCACTGAAGCTTTCTTT,CASSLKQGGTEAFF
17,TRBV5-1,TRBJ1-1,TRBD1,-,TGCGCCAGCAGCTTGGGAGTACAGGGGGCTTTGAAAACTGAAGCTTTCTTT,CASSLGVQGALKTEAFF
13,TRBV11-2,TRBJ2-7,-,-,TGTGCCAGCAGCTCACACCGGGACACCGAGCAGTACTTC,CASSSHRDTEQYF
13,TRBV5-1,TRBJ1-1,-,-,TGCGCCAGCGGCAACCGGGGGGACACTGAAGCTTTCTTT,CASGNRGDTEAFF
13,TRBV7-9,TRBJ2-5,-,-,TGTGCCAGCAGCTTCTACAGCCAAGAGACCCAGTACTTC,CASSFYSQETQYF
17,TRBV27,TRBJ2-7,TRBD1,once,TGTGCCAGCAGTTTATTCGTGAGGGGGACAGGGATCAACGAGCAGTACTTC,CASSLFVRGTGINEQYF
15,TRBV4-1,TRBJ1-2,TRBD1,-,TGCGCCAGCAGCCAGTTACAGGGGGCGGGCTATGGCTACACCTTC,CASSQLQGAGYGYTF
15,TRBV7-7,TRBJ2-5,TRBD2,-,TGTGCTAGCAGCTTAGAGGGACTAGCGTCAGAGACCCAGTACTTC,CASSLEGLASETQYF
14,TRBV5-1,TRBJ2-5,-,-,TGCGCCAGCAGCCGGCTCGGGGGTAAAGAGACCCAGTACTTC,CASSRLGGKETQYF
17,TRBV6-2/TRBV6-3,TRBJ1-5,-,-,TGTGCCAGCAGTTACTTCCCCCCCGGGGTGGGGAATCAGCCCCAGCATTTT,CASSYFPPGVGNQPQHF
15,TRBV5-1,TRBJ1-5,-,-,TGCGCCAGCAGCCCCCGACAGCATCACAATCAGCCCCAGCATTTT,CASSPRQHHNQPQHF
13,TRBV29-1,TRBJ1-1,-,-,TGCAGCGTTGAAGGGTTGGCGGCCACTGAAGCTTTCTTT,CSVEGLAATEAFF
16,TRBV20-1,TRBJ1-2,TRBD1,-,TGCAGTGCTAGTTTGGGACAGATCTCCCTAAACTATGGCTACACCTTC,CSASLGQISLNYGYTF
15,TRBV5-8,TRBJ2-7,TRBD1,-,TGTGCCAGCAACCATATCACAGGGGGCGTTCACGAGCAGTACTTC,CASNHITGGVHEQYF
10,TRBV6-5,TRBJ1-5,-,-,TGTGCCAGCAACAGTCAGCCCCAGCATTTT,CASNSQPQHF
17,TRBV7-2,TRBJ2-1,-,-,TGTGCCAGCAGCTTAGTTAGTGCGGCTTTAAGCTACAATGAGCAGTTCTTC,CASSLVSAALSYNEQFF
13,TRBV5-4,TRBJ2-2,-,many,TGTGCCAGCAGCTTTCCGGGAACCGGGGAGCTGTTTTTT,CASSFPGTGELFF
16,TRBV19,TRBJ1-5,-,-,TGTGCCAGTAGTATAGGCAGGGGATATAGCAATCAGCCCCAGCATTTT,CASSIGRGYSNQPQHF
15,TRBV18,TRBJ1-4,TRBD1,-,TGTGCCAGCTCAGGTCGACAGGGTCTGAAGGAAAAACTGTTTTTT,CASSGRQGLKEKLFF
14,TRBV18,TRBJ1-1,-,-,TGTGCCAGCTCACTTTTGGGAGGGGTCACTGAAGCTTTCTTT,CASSLLGGVTEAFF
14,TRBV5-5,TRBJ1-1,-,-,TGTGCCAGCAGCTTGTTCTTGGCAGTTACTGAAGCTTTCTTT,CASSLFLAVTEAFF
13,TRBV11-1,TRBJ2-7,TRBD1,-,TGTGCCAGCAGCCAAGGACAGGGTCGAGAGCAGTACTTC,CASSQGQGREQYF
15,TRBV5-1,TRBJ2-5,-,-,TGCGCCAGCAGCTTGGGACGGGGGGCGTTTGAGACCCAGTACTTC,CASSLGRGAFETQYF
13,TRBV6-5,TRBJ2-7,-,few,TGTGCCAGTATCCTTCCGGTTCCCTACGAGCAGTACTTC,CASILPVPYEQYF
14,TRBV5-1,TRBJ1-6,-,few,TGCGCCAGCAGCATCCAGGATTATAATTCACCCCTCCACTTT,CASSIQDYNSPLHF
16,TRBV14,TRBJ1-6,TRBD1,-,TGTGCCAGCAGCCTAGGGACAGGGGGCTTTGATTCACCCCTCCACTTT,CASSLGTGGFDSPLHF
12,TRBV29-1,TRBJ1-2,-,-,TGCAGCGTTGAGACACAGGGTTCTGGCTACACCTTC,CSVETQGSGYTF
16,TRBV18,TRBJ2-1,TRBD1,few,TGTGCCAGCTCACCAGAGAGGACAGGGTCCTACAATGAGCAGTTCTTC,CASSPERTGSYNEQFF
13,TRBV6-1,TRBJ1-2,-,many,TGTGCCAGCAGTGAAAAGGGGAACTATGGCTACACCTTC,CASSEKGNYGYTF